Below are 4 T cell receptor beta chains sequenced from a single sample in a study of blood T cell repertoires in COVID-19. Assay: immunoSEQ multiplex PCR; the TCRdb copy retains only in-frame clones and omits some. The table lists approximately 490,000 clones, approximately 86% of them singletons. Input material: PBMCs or T cells enriched from blood (not recorded which). All receptors come from a woman aged 55-69 years who had recovered from COVID-19.

Comment on this clone: One junction end does not reproduce the germline sequence, and a read error may be involved. The V and J genes are TRBV6-5 and TRBJ1-1; D is undetermined. Looked up from germline, CDR1 is MNHEY and CDR2 is SVGAGI. CDR3 length: 14 residues. The CDR3 protein is CATSPWQLETEAFF. The CDR3 DNA reads TGTGCCACCAGTCCGTGGCAGCTGGAGACTGAAGCTTTCTTT.

V gene TRBV5-5 combines with J gene TRBJ2-5; TRBD2 is a possible D gene (5 bases). CDR3 length: 14 residues. V lost 3 bases and J 5 bases, leaving 14 bases between the germline ends. Germline V gene lookup returns CDR1 SGHKS and CDR2 YYEKEE (reference sequence). CDR3 protein: CASSWFEGMETQYF. CDR3 bases: TGTGCCAGCAGCTGGTTTGAGGGAATGGAGACCCAGTACTTC.

This clone was counted many times. V usage is TRBV19 and J usage is TRBJ1-1; 8 bases align to TRBD1. CDR1 LNHDA and CDR2 SQIVND come from the germline V gene (reference sequence). J was trimmed by 4 bases and V by 5 bases; bases with no gene match: 6. CDR3 length: 14 amino acids. The CDR3 region has the DNA TGTGCCAGTAGTTTCAACACAGGGGGCACTGAAGCTTTCTTT. Protein: CASSFNTGGTEAFF.

The CDR3 nucleotides read TGTGCCAGCAGTGATCCCCGGGTAGGGAACACTGAAGCTTTCTTT. Its protein is CASSDPRVGNTEAFF. This chain joins TRBV25-1 and TRBJ1-1; no reliable D call. The ends were cut back, 3 bases at V and 1 base at J, with 12 bases in the middle. Germline V lookup: CDR1 MGHDK, CDR2 SYGVNS. The CDR3 spans 15 residues.